This T cell receptor (beta chain) was identified in a study of identical twins (dated by TCRdb to between 2015 and 2016). Turning to the overall study: To test whether fetal clonotypes persist, this study deep-sequenced TCR alpha and beta repertoires from monozygotic twins, from unrelated adults of various ages, and from cord blood. To rule out contamination, replicate twin experiments were performed at different times with different library preparation protocols.

Concerning this clonotype: It has no known antigen specificity. No base-level quality is on record; no much larger clone is a single base apart.

Every donor in the study was a healthy Caucasian. The study also sequenced three unrelated non-twin adults: a male aged 18 to 30, a male aged 50 to 60 and a female aged 50 to 60. Using Miltenyi CD45RO+ enrichment and human naive T-cell isolation kits, memory (CD45RO+) and naive T cells were isolated from PBMC. Paper-wide results and their limitations: Excess twin sharing in beta out-of-frame sequences was weaker because fewer shared sequences lowered the signal-to-noise ratio. Compared with coincidental sharing between unrelated individuals, out-of-frame TCR alpha sequences shared between twins had an excess of sequences with low generation probability. Because the same donors could not be followed over many years, the conclusions depended on cross-sectional statistical analysis. Invariant T cells such as MAIT and iNKT could partly confound zero-insertion analyses, though diverse VJ usage argued against this for most clonotypes. In monozygotic twins, out-of-frame TCR alpha sharing was systematically underestimated by recombination models, although the models agreed with sharing between unrelated individuals. Abundant cord blood beta clonotypes had fewer insertions, young adult naive repertoires showed a similar but weaker trend, and memory repertoires showed no such trend.

The CDR3, from cysteine to phenylalanine, totals 11 residues. The entry retains the CDR3 DNA only, 33 bases that are in frame from base 1. The V end gives up 6 bases and the J end 9 bases, leaving 5 bases in the junction not matched to a gene. From the germline V gene, CDR1 is SGHAT and CDR2 is FQNNGV. Library preparation was by 5' RACE. Sequenced using an Illumina HiSeq 2000. Template switching added a universal primer binding site, and the final cDNA carried a unique molecular identifier that allowed TCR cDNA molecules to be counted accurately. Specific primers in the conserved constant-segment region were used to synthesize first-strand cDNA for the TCR alpha and beta chains. To control for contamination, every cDNA library carried two barcodes: a SMART-Mk sample barcode plus Illumina barcodes. TruSeq adapter sequences, together with Illumina sample barcodes, were added in two successive PCR steps. The Illumina HiSeq platform was used with custom primers to sequence TCR alpha and beta cDNA libraries. In the source study's methods: Raw reads were processed with MiGEC to extract unique molecular identifiers, and MiXCR was used to determine CDR3 positions. For each individual, recombination models were inferred using an EM algorithm with the repgenHMM and IGoR tools. Shared clonotype analysis was performed with the tcR package in R, normalizing sharing by the product of cloneset sizes. To study raw recombination without the effects of thymic and clonal selection, out-of-frame nonproductive sequences were analyzed. TCRdb reworked the public reads: Q25 trimming with fastp, MiXCR clone assembly, productive beta chains retained. Entries that share a CDR3 protein sequence are merged under the most common genes and DNA. TCRdb, not the original authors, processed these V and J calls. The sample table holds a few hundred thousand distinct CDR3 sequences, of which 18% were seen once. Approximately 12% of the sample belongs to the ten largest clones.

The receptor chain draws on TRBV11-2 and TRBJ2-7, with 7 bases matching TRBD1. This TCR was sampled from a man between 45 and 60 years old in good health. The sample comprised naive T cells sorted from blood. Per the publication, the cell subset or site label means: cells isolated with a human naive T-cell isolation kit. The DNA sequence reads TGTGCCAGCAGAGGGGACAGTCCGCAGTACTTC. Its protein reads: CASRGDSPQYF.